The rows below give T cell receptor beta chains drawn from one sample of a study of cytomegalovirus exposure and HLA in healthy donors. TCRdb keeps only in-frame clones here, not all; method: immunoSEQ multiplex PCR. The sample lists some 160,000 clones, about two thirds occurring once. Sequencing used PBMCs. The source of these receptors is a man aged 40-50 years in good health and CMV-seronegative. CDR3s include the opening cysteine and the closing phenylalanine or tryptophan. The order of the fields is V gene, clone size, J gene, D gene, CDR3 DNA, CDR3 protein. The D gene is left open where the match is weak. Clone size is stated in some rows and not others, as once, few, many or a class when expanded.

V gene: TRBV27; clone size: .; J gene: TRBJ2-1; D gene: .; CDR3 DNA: TGTGCCAGCAGTTGGAGTAGGAGCTCCTACAATGAGCAGTTCTTC; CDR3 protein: CASSWSRSSYNEQFF
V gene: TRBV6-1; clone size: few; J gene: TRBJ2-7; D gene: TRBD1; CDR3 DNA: TGTGCCAGCAGTGAGGGACAGGGCTCCTACGAGCAGTACTTC; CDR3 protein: CASSEGQGSYEQYF
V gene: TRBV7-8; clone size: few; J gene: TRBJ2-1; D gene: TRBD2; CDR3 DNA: TGTGCCAGCAGCTTAGTATCGGGGGGGTACTACAATGAGCAGTTCTTC; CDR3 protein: CASSLVSGGYYNEQFF
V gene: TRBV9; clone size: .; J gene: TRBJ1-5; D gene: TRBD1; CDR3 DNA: TGTGCCAGCAGCGAGACAGGGTATAGCAATCAGCCCCAGCATTTT; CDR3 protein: CASSETGYSNQPQHF
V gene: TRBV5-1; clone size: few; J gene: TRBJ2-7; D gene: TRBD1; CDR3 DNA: TGCGCCAGCAGCTTGTCAGACAGGGAAGACGAGCAGTACTTC; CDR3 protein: CASSLSDREDEQYF
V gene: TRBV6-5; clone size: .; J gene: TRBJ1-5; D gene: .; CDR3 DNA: TGTGCCAGCAGTAAGGGCAGGGGTGTCAATCAGCCCCAGCATTTT; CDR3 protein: CASSKGRGVNQPQHF
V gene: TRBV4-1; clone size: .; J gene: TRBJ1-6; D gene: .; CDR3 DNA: TGCGCCAGCAGCCAGATCTGGGCTAATTCACCCCTCCACTTT; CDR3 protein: CASSQIWANSPLHF
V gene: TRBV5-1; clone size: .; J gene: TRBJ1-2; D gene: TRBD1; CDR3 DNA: TGCGCCAGCAGCTTGGATGGAGTACAGGGGAACGGCTACCCCTTC; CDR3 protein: CASSLDGVQGNGYPF
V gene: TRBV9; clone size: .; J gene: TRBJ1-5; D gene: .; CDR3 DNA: TGTGCCAGCAGTTCCGGACAAGGCGGTAGCAATCAGCCCCAGCATTTT; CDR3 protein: CASSSGQGGSNQPQHF
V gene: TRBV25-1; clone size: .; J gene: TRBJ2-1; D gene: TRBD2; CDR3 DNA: TGTGCCAGCAGTTATGCGGGAGGGCCCGAAGAGCAGTTCTTC; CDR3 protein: CASSYAGGPEEQFF
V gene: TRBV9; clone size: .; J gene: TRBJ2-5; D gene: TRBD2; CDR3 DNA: TGTGCCAGCAGCGCCCAGGGACCTAGCGGGGCGGAGACCCAGTACTTC; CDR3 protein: CASSAQGPSGAETQYF
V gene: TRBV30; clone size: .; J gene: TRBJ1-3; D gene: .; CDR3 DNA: TGTACCTGGAGTGATGCCCAGGGAGGTGGAAACACCATATATTTT; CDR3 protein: CTWSDAQGGGNTIYF